This paragraph reports one TCR beta chain. This sample was included in a study of blood T cell repertoires in COVID-19. Overall study context: Material from acute and convalescent COVID-19 was sourced from the United States, Italy and Spain.

Methods used by the authors: Quantification of nucleated cells was approximated via reference gene primer amplification. The protocol was immunoSEQ multiplex PCR, while the TCRdb copy is restricted to in-frame clones and leaves out a portion. The V and J calls and clone size were taken over from that table, and D and trimming were inferred from the DNA. The table shows some 70,000 clones, with 75% to 90% occurring only once. In germline, CDR1 is MDHEN, CDR2 SYDVKM. The CDR3 loop spans 14 amino acids. V was clipped by 8 bases and J by 6 bases; unmatched bases: 9. The clonotype was recovered from an elderly woman with active COVID-19. This sequence joins TRBV28 and TRBJ2-1, with 8 positions matching TRBD2. Sequencing was carried out using peripheral blood. The DNA for the CDR3 is TGTGCCAGCTTCGAAGCGGGAGCCTCCAATGAGCAGTTCTTC. Amino acid sequence: CASFEAGASNEQFF.